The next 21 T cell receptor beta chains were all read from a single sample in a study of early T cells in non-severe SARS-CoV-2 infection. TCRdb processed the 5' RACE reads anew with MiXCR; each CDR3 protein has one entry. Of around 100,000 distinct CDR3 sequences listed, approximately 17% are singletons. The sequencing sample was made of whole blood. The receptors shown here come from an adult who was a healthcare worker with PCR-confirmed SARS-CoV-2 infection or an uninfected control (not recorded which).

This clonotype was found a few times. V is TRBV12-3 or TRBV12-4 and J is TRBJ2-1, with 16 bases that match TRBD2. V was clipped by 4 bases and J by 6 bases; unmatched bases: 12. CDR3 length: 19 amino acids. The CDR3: CASSSPTGTSGRVGNEQFF. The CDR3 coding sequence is TGTGCCAGCAGTTCTCCTACCGGGACTAGCGGGAGGGTCGGCAATGAGCAGTTCTTC.

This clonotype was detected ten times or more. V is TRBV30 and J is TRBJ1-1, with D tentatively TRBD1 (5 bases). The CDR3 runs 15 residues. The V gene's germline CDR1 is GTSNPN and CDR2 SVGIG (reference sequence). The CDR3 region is CVGDPAINMNTEAFF. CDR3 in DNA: TGTGTGGGGGATCCGGCGATAAACATGAACACTGAAGCTTTCTTT.

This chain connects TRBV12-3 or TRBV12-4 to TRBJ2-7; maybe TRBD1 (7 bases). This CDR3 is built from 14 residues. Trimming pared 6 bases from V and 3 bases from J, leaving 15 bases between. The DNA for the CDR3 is TGTGCCAGCAGGCCTACAGGGGACTTCTACGAGCAGTACTTC. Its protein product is CASRPTGDFYEQYF.

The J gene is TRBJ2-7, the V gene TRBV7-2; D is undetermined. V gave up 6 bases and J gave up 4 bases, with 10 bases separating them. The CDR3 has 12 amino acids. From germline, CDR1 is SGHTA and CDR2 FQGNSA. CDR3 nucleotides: TGTGCCAGCAGTCCCGGAGCATACGAGCAGTACTTC. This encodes CASSPGAYEQYF. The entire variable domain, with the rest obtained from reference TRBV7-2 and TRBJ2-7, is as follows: GAGVSQSPSNKVTEKGKDVELRCDPISGHTALYWYRQSLGQGLEFLIYFQGNSAPDKSGLPSDRFSAERTGGSVSTLTIQRTQQEDSAVYLCASSPGAYEQYFGPGTRLTVT.

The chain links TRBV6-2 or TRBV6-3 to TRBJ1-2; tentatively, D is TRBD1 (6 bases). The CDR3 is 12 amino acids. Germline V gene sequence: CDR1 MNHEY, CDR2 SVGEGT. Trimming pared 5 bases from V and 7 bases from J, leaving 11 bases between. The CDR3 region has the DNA TGTGCCAGCAGTGCACAGGGTTCTGGCTACACCTTC. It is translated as CASSAQGSGYTF.

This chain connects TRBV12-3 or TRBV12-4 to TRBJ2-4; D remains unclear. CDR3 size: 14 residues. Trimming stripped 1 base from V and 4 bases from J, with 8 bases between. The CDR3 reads CASSLGALKNIQYF. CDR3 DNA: TGTGCCAGCAGTTTAGGAGCGCTTAAAAACATTCAGTACTTC.

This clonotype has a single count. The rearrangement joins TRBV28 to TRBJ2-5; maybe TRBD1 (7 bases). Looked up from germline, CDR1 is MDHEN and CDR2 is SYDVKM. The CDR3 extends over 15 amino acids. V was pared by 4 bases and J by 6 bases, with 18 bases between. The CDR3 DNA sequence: TGTGCCAGCAGTTCACTTAGACAGGGACTGAAGACCCAGTACTTC. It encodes CASSSLRQGLKTQYF.

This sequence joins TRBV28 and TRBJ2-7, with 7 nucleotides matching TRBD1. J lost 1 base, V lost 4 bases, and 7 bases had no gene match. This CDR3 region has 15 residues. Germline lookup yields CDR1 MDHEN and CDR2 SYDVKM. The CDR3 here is CASSSPAGGSYEQYF. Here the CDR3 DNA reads TGTGCCAGCAGTTCTCCCGCAGGGGGATCCTACGAGCAGTACTTC.

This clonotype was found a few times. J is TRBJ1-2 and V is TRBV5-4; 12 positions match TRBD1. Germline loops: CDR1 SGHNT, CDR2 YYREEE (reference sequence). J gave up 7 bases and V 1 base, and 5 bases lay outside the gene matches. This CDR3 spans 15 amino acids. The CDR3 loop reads CASSLRDRGQSGYTF. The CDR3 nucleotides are TGTGCCAGCAGCTTGCGGGACAGGGGGCAATCTGGCTACACCTTC.

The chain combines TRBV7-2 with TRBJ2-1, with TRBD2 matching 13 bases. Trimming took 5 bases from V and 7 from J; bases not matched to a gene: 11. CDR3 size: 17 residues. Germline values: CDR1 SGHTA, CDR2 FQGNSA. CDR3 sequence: CASSLTQLAGGVNEQFF. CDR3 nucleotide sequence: TGTGCCAGCAGCCTTACTCAACTAGCGGGAGGGGTAAATGAGCAGTTCTTC.

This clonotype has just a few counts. CDR3 bases: TGTGCCCACAGCAGGGACTCCTACAATGAGCAGTTCTTC. Amino acid sequence: CAHSRDSYNEQFF. The chain links TRBV6-2 or TRBV6-3 to TRBJ2-1, with D perhaps matching TRBD1 (5 bases). Germline-derived CDR1 and CDR2 are MNHEY and SVGEGT. V shed 11 bases and J shed 0 bases, with 11 bases lying between them. This CDR3 has 13 amino acids.

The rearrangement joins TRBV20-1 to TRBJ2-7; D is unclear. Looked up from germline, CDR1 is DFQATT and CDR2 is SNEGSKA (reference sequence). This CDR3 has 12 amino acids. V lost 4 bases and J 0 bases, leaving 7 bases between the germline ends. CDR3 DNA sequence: TGCAGTGCTAAGGACCTCTCCTACGAGCAGTACTTC. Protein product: CSAKDLSYEQYF.

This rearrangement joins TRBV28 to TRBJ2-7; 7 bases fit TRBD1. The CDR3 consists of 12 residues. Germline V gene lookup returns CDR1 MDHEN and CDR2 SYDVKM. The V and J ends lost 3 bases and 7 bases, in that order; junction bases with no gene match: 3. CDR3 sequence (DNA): TGTGCCAGCAGTTTCCTGGACAGGGAGCAGTACTTC. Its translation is CASSFLDREQYF.

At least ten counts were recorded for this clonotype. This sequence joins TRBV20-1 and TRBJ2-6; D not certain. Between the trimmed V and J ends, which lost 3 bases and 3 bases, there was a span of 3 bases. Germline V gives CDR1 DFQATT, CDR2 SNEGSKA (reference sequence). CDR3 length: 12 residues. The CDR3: CSASNGANVLTF. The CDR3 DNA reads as TGCAGTGCTAGTAATGGGGCCAACGTCCTGACTTTC.

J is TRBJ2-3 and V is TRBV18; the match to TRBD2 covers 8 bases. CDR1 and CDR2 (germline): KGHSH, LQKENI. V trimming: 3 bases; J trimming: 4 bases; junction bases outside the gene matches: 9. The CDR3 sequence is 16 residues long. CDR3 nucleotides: TGTGCCAGCTCACCCGATCAAGCGGGGGTCGCAGATACGCAGTATTTT. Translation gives CASSPDQAGVADTQYF.

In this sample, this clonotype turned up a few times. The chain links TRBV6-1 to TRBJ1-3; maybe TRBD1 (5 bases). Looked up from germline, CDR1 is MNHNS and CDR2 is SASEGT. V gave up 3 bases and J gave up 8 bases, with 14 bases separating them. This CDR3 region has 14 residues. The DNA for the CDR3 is TGTGCCAGCAGTGACAGGGCCGTGAGAGACACCATATATTTT. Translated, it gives CASSDRAVRDTIYF.

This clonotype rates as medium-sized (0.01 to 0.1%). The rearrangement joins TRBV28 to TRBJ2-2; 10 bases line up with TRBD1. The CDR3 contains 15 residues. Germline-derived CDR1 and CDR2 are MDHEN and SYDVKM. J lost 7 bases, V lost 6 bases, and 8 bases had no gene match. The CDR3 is CASRTGTGEIGELFF. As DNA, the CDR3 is TGTGCCAGCAGAACCGGGACAGGGGAGATCGGGGAGCTGTTTTTT.

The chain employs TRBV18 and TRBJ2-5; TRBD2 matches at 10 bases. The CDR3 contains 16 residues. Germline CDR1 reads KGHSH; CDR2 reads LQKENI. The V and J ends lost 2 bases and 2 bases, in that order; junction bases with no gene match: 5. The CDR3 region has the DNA TGTGCCAGCTCACCAGGAGCGGGGGGGCCACAAGAGACCCAGTACTTC. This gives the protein CASSPGAGGPQETQYF.

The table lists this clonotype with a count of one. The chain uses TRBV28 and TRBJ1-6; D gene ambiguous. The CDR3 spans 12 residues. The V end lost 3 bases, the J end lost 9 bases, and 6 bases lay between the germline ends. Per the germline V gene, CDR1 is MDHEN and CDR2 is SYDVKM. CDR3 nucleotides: TGTGCCAGCAGTTTGTTCGGTTCACCCCTCCACTTT. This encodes CASSLFGSPLHF.

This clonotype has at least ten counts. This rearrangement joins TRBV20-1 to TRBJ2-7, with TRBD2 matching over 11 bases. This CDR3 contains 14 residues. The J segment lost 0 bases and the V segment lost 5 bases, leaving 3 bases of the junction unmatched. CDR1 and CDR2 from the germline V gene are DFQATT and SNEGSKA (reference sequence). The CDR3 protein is CSALTSGASYEQYF. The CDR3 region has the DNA TGCAGTGCTCTGACTAGCGGGGCCTCCTACGAGCAGTACTTC.

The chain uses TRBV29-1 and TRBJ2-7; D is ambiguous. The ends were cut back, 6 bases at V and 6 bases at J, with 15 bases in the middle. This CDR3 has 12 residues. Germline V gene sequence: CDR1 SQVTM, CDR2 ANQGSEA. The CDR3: CSVRLQDTEQYF. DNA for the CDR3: TGCAGCGTAAGGCTTCAAGACACCGAGCAGTACTTC.